This paragraph covers one TCR beta chain sequence. What it binds is unknown. The CDR3 covers 14 residues. Trimming removed 6 bases from V and 1 base from J; junction bases left unmatched: 4. Germline loops: CDR1 LNHDA, CDR2 SQIVND (reference sequence). This sample is drawn from a study of OX40 agonist ivuxolimab in advanced cancers. Notes on the study in general: There were also nonresponders showing low normalized T-cell clonal expansion. On average, CD8+ T cells showed a greater number of expanded clones than CD4+.

TCRdb's table, derived via immunoSEQ multiplex PCR, lists solely in-frame clones and lacks some. The profile shows around 19,000 clones, about 86% of them singletons. The TCR was taken from an adult with an advanced solid tumor such as melanoma, head and neck, liver or kidney cancer. This material consisted of CD4+ or CD8+ T cells sorted from blood, taken in a trial of the OX40 agonist ivuxolimab. The rearrangement uses TRBV19 and TRBJ1-1; 8 bases agree with TRBD1. The CDR3 sequence: CASRTGGRNTEAFF. The DNA for the CDR3 is TGTGCCAGTAGAACAGGGGGAAGGAACACTGAAGCTTTCTTT.